The T cell receptor beta chain under discussion was sequenced for a study of T cells after yellow fever vaccination. Study results and limitations: Bulk-population clonotypes that are abundant could appear as contaminants in FACS-sorted repertoires. Post-booster samples contained most primary-vaccination clones (more than 95% CD4, approximately 88% CD8).

This clonotype was seen at least ten times. The antigen is unknown. TCRdb redid the calling of the 5' RACE reads with MiXCR, one entry per CDR3 protein. The table includes fewer than 400,000 distinct CDR3 sequences, roughly a tenth detected once. The V gene lost 0 bases and the J gene lost 3 bases, with 10 bases spanning the gap. Germline lookup yields CDR1 SGHRS and CDR2 YFSETQ. This CDR3 comprises 15 residues. Source: CD4+ T cells sorted from PBMCs, taken 45 days after the yellow fever booster vaccination. The rearrangement uses TRBV5-1 and TRBJ2-1; tentative D call: TRBD1 (5 bases). The receptor's source is a man aged 18 to 30 who received the YFV17D yellow fever vaccine. Here the CDR3 DNA reads TGCGCCAGCAGCTTGGAAGACAGACGCTACAATGAGCAGTTCTTC. It yields the protein CASSLEDRRYNEQFF.